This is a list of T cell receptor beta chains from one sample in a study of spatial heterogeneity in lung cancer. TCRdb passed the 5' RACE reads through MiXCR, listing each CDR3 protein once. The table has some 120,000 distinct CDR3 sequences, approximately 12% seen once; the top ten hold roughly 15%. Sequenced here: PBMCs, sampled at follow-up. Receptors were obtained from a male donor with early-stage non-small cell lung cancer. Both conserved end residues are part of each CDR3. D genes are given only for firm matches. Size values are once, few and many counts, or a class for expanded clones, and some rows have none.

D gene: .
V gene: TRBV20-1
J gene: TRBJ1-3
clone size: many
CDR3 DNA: TGCAGCGCACCCCCCCGAGGGGATCCTGGAAACACCATATATTTT
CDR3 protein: CSAPPRGDPGNTIYF

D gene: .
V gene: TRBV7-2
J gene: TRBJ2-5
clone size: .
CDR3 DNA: TGTGCCAGCAGCTTCCCCAGGGGAGGGGTCCAAGAGACCCAGTACTTC
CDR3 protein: CASSFPRGGVQETQYF

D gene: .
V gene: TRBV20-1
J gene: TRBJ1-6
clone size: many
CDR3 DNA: TGCAGTGCTAGAAACAGCTTGTATAATTCACCCCTCCACTTT
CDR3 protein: CSARNSLYNSPLHF

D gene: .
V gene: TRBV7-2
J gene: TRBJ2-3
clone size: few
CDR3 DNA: TGTGCCAGCAGCTTACCGGGGGGCACAGATACGCAGTATTTT
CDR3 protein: CASSLPGGTDTQYF

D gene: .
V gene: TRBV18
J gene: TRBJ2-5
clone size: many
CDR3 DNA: TGTGCCAGCTCACCAGGTCTGAACCAAGAGACCCAGTACTTC
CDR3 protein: CASSPGLNQETQYF

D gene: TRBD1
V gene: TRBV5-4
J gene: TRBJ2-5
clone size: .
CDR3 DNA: TGTGCCAGCAGCCTCGGGACAGGGAGAGAGACCCAGTACTTC
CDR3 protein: CASSLGTGRETQYF

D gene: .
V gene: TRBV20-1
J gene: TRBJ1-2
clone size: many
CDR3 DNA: TGCAGTGCTTCTGCCACAGGTCACTATGGCTACACCTTC
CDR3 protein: CSASATGHYGYTF

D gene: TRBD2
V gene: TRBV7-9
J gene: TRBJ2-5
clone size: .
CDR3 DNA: TGTGCCAGCAGCGATTGGAGCGGGGTACCTCAAGAGACCCAGTACTTC
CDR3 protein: CASSDWSGVPQETQYF

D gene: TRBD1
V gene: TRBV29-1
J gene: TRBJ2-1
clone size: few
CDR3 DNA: TGCAGCGTTGTTGGGACAGGAAACAATGAGCAGTTCTTC
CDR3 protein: CSVVGTGNNEQFF

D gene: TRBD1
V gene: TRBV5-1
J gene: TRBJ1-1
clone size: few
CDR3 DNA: TGTGCCAGCAGCTTCCTCATTTCCTCAGGGGGAATGAACACTGAAGCTTTCTTT
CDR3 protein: CASSFLISSGGMNTEAFF

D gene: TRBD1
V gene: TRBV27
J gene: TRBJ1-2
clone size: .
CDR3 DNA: TGTGCCAGCAGTCGGGCGGGACAGGAACACTATGGCTACACCTTC
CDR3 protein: CASSRAGQEHYGYTF

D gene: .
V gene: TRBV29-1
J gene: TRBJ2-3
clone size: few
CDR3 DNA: TGCAGCGTTGAGTCGGCCCGGGACACTCAATACGGCTTCACAGATACGCAGTATTTT
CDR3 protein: CSVESARDTQYGFTDTQYF

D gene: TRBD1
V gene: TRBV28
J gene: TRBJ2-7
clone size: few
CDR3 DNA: TGTGCCAGCAGATCTGCCCGGGACAGGGTATCATACGAGCAGTACTTC
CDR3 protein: CASRSARDRVSYEQYF

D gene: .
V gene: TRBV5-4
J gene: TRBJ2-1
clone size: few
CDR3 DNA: TGTGCCAGCAGCTTGGAAGTTAAAGATGAGCAGTTCTTC
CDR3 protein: CASSLEVKDEQFF

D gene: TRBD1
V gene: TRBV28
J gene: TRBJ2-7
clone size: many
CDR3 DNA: TGTGCCAGCAGTCCTTCTCGCCGGGACAGGGCCTACGAGCAGTACTTC
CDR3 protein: CASSPSRRDRAYEQYF

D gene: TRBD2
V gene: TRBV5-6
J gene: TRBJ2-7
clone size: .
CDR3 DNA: TGTGCCAGCAGCCAGCGGGGGGGAATTTCCTACGAGCAGTACTTC
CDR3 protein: CASSQRGGISYEQYF

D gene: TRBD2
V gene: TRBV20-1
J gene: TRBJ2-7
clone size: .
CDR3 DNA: TGCAGTGCTAGATGGACTAGCGGGGCCCCCTACGAGCAGTACTTC
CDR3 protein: CSARWTSGAPYEQYF

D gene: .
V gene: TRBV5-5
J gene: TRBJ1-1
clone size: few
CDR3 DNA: TGTGCCAGCAGCTTGTGGGCAGCCGGAGAAGCTTTCTTT
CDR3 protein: CASSLWAAGEAFF

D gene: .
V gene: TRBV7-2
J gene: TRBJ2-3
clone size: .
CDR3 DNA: TGTGCCAGCAGCTTCAAAGAAATTACGCAGTATTTT
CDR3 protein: CASSFKEITQYF

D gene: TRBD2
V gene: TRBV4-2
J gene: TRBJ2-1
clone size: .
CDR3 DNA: TGTGCCAGCAGGCTTACTAATGGCGGGGGGGCCGATGAGCAGTTCTTC
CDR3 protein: CASRLTNGGGADEQFF

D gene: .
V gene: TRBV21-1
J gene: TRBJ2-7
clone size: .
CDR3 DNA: TGTGCCAGCAGCCCTGCAACCCTCCAGTACTTC
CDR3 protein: CASSPATLQYF

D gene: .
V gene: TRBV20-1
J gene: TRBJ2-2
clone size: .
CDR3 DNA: TGCAGTGCACCGGGAAACTCGGTGACCGGGGAGCTGTTTTTT
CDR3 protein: CSAPGNSVTGELFF

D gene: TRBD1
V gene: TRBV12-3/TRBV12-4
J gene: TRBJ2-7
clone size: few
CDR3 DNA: TGTGCCAGCAGCCTGGACAGGGCCTCCTACGAGCAGTACTTC
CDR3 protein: CASSLDRASYEQYF

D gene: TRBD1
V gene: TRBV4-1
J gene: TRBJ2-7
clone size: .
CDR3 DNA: TGCGCCAGCAGCCCCGTCCCGGGACAGGGCTTGAACACCTACGAGCAGTACTTC
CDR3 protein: CASSPVPGQGLNTYEQYF

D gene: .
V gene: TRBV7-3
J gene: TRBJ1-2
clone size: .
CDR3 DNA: TGTGCCAGCAGCTTAGACCAGGCTGGGGGCTACACCTTC
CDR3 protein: CASSLDQAGGYTF

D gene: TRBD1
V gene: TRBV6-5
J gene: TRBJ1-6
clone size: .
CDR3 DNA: TGTGCCAGCCGGACAGGGTCCGGGGGGAGCTCCTATAATTCACCCCTCCACTTT
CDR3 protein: CASRTGSGGSSYNSPLHF

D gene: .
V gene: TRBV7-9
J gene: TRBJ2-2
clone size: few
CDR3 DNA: TGTGCCAGCAGCCAAACAGGGGGGGAGCTGTTTTTT
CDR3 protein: CASSQTGGELFF

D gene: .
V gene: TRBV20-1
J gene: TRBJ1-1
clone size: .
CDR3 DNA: TGCAGTGCTAGAGACGCGCGAGCGCCCAACACTGAAGCTTTCTTT
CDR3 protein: CSARDARAPNTEAFF

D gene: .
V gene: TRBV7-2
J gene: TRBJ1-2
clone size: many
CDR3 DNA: TGTGCCAGCAGCTTAGGGGTTGACAACTATGGCTACACCTTC
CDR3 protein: CASSLGVDNYGYTF

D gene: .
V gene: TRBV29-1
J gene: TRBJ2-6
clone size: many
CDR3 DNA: TGCAGCGTCCGGACAGCAAGCTCTGGGGCCAACGTCCTGACTTTC
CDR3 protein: CSVRTASSGANVLTF

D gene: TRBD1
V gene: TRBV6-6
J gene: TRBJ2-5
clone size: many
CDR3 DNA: TGTGCCAGCAGTTACTCGAGGGGGCAGGGGAGCCAAGAGACCCAGTACTTC
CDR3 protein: CASSYSRGQGSQETQYF

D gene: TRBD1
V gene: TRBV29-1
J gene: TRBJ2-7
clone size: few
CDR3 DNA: TGCAGCGTGGGGACAGCGCCATCCTACGAGCAGTACTTC
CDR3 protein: CSVGTAPSYEQYF

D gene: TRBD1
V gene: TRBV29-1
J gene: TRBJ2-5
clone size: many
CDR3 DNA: TGCAGCGTTGAAAGGGGGCGCGGGGAGACCCAGTACTTC
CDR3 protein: CSVERGRGETQYF

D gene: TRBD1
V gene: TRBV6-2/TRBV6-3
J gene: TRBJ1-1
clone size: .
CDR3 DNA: TGTGCCAGCAGTTGGGGACAGGGTTGGGGCACTGAAGCTTTCTTT
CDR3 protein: CASSWGQGWGTEAFF

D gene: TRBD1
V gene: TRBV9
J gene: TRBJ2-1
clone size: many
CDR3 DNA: TGTGCCAGCAGCGTAGCTACGGGACAGGGGCCCTACAATGAGCAGTTCTTC
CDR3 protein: CASSVATGQGPYNEQFF

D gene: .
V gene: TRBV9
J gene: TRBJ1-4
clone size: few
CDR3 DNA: TGTGCCAGCAGCGTTGTCGTCGGGGAGACTGAAAAACTGTTTTTT
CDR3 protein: CASSVVVGETEKLFF

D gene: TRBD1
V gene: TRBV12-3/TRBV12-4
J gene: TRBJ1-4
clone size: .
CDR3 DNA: TGTGCCAGCTGTTTGGGACAGGGCCGTGAAAAACTGTTTTTT
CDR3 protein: CASCLGQGREKLFF

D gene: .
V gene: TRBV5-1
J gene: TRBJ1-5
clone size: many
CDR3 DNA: TGCGCCAGCAGCCCGGACGGAAATCAGCCCCAGCATTTT
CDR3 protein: CASSPDGNQPQHF

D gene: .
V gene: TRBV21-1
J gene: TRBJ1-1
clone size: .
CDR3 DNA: TGTGCCAGCAGCAAAGCCCGACAGAACACTGAAGCTTTCTTT
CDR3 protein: CASSKARQNTEAFF

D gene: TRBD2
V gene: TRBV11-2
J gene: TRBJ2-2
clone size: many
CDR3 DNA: TGTGCCAGCAACCCCGGGACTAGCGGATCGAACACCGGGGAGCTGTTTTTT
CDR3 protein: CASNPGTSGSNTGELFF

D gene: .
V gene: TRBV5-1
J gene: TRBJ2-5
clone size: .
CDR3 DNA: TGCGCCAGCAGCTTGGCACGGCCCCATCCTGACCAAGAGACCCAGTACTTC
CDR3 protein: CASSLARPHPDQETQYF

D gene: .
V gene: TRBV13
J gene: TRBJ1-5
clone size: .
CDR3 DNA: TGTGCCAGCAGCTTCGGATTTGGCAATCAGCCCCAGCATTTT
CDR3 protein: CASSFGFGNQPQHF

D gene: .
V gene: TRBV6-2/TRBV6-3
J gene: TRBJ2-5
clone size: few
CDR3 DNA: TGTGCCAGCAGGCCGACAGTTCAAGAGACCCAGTACTTC
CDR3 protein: CASRPTVQETQYF

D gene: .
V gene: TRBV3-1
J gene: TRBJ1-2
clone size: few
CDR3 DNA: TGTGCCAGCAGCCAAGGGCAGCACTATGGCTACACCTTC
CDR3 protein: CASSQGQHYGYTF

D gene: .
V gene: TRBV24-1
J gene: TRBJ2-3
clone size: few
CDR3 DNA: TGTGCCACCAGTGATTTGGCACCAGATACGCAGTATTTT
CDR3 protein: CATSDLAPDTQYF